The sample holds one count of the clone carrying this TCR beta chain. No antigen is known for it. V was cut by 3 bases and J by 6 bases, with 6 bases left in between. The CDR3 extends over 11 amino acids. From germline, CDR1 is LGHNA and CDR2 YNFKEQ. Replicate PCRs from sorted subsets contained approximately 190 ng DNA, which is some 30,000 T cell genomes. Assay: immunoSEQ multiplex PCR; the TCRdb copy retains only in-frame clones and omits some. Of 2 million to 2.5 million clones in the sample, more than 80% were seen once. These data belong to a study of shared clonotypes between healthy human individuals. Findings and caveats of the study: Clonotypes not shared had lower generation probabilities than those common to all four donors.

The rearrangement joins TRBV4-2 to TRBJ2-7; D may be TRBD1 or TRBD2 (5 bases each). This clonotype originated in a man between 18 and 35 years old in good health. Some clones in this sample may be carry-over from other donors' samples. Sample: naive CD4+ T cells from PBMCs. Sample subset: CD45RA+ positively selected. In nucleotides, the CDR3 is TGTGCCAGCAGCCAGGGACCCGAGCAGTACTTC. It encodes CASSQGPEQYF.